These 17 T cell receptor beta chains were all obtained from the same sample, sequenced in a study of T cell responses to AZD1222 COVID-19 vaccine. Sequenced by immunoSEQ multiplex PCR; TCRdb stores in-frame clones only, minus some. This table has fewer than 130,000 clones, around 93% appearing once. Sequences were derived from peripheral blood, sampled on day 0 of AZD1222 vaccination. Receptor source: an adult in good health.

V and J are TRBV6-5 and TRBJ1-1; D gene unclear. Germline assignment: CDR1 MNHEY and CDR2 SVGAGI. The CDR3 runs to 14 residues. V dropped 0 bases and J dropped 5 bases, with 10 bases sitting between them. The CDR3 nucleotides are TGTGCCAGCAGTTACTCGAAGGGTGTGACTGAAGCTTTCTTT. It codes for CASSYSKGVTEAFF.

The rearrangement uses TRBV19 and TRBJ1-4, with D possibly being TRBD1 (5 bases). The CDR3 contains 15 residues. V was clipped by 5 bases and J by 10 bases, with 20 bases between them. Germline V gene sequence: CDR1 LNHDA, CDR2 SQIVND (reference sequence). The CDR3 DNA sequence: TGTGCCAGTAGTCCACCGGTCTCGGCGGGGCCAAAACTGTTTTTT. Amino acid sequence: CASSPPVSAGPKLFF. The full variable domain, completed using reference TRBV19 and TRBJ1-4, is DGGITQSPKYLFRKEGQNVTLSCEQNLNHDAMYWYRQDPGQGLRLIYYSQIVNDFQKGDIAEGYSVSREKKESFPLTVTSAQKNPTAFYLCASSPPVSAGPKLFFGSGTQLSVL.

This chain connects TRBV29-1 to TRBJ1-2, with D hard to call. CDR3 size: 13 residues. Germline CDR1 and CDR2: SQVTM and ANQGSEA. V was cut by 3 bases and J by 2 bases, with 10 bases left in between. CDR3 in amino acids: CSVERPLNYGYTF. In DNA form, the CDR3 reads TGCAGCGTTGAGAGACCGCTGAACTATGGCTACACCTTC.

With respect to this clone: The junction departs from germline at one end; a sequencing error may be responsible. This chain connects TRBV7-3 to TRBJ1-1; D is unclear. The CDR3 sequence is 13 residues long. Germline assignment: CDR1 SGHTA and CDR2 FQGTGA. The CDR3 spells CASSVTANTEAFF. DNA of the CDR3: TGTGCCAGCAGCGTAACAGCGAACACTGAAGCTTTCTTT.

The V gene is TRBV28, the J gene TRBJ1-6, with TRBD1 identical over 10 bases. Germline V gene sequence: CDR1 MDHEN, CDR2 SYDVKM. The V and J ends lost 4 bases and 9 bases, in that order; junction bases with no gene match: 6. The CDR3 length is 15 residues. The chain's CDR3 is CASSSPGQGSSPLHF. Written as DNA, the CDR3 is TGTGCCAGCAGTTCCCCGGGACAGGGGTCTTCACCCCTCCACTTT.

The chain combines TRBV2 with TRBJ2-1; D is unresolved. Trimming removed 8 bases at V and 0 bases at J, with 11 bases between. The CDR3 loop spans 14 amino acids. CDR1 is SNHLY, CDR2 FYNNEI, per germline. This CDR3 reads CASRTGSSYNEQFF. In nucleotides, the CDR3 is TGTGCCAGCCGAACGGGTAGCTCCTACAATGAGCAGTTCTTC.

The rearrangement joins TRBV20-1 to TRBJ1-3; D is perhaps TRBD1 (6 bases). The length of the CDR3 is 14 residues. Germline CDR1 and CDR2: DFQATT and SNEGSKA (reference sequence). The V end was cut by 3 bases, the J end by 3 bases, with 12 bases between. CDR3 coding DNA: TGCAGTGCTAGTCTAGACAGGATTGGAAACACCATATATTTT. It translates to CSASLDRIGNTIYF.

V gene TRBV30 combines with J gene TRBJ1-2; TRBD1 matches 7 bases. This CDR3 has 13 residues. Per germline, CDR1 GTSNPN and CDR2 SVGIG (reference sequence). The V segment lost 2 bases and the J segment 11 bases; nucleotides outside the gene matches: 11. For the CDR3, the DNA is TGTGCCTGGAGTTCCGGACAGGTATGGAGATACACCTTC. Translated, it gives CAWSSGQVWRYTF.

V is TRBV19 and J is TRBJ1-1; TRBD1 matches 7 bases. Germline V gene data show CDR1 as LNHDA and CDR2 as SQIVND (reference sequence). The CDR3 runs to 15 residues. Unmatched junction bases numbered 6, after V lost 5 bases and J lost 0 bases. CDR3 coding DNA: TGTGCCAGTAGTGGGACCGGGACAGTGAACACTGAAGCTTTCTTT. Translated, it gives CASSGTGTVNTEAFF.

The chain has TRBV3-1 (or the pseudogene TRBV3-2) and TRBJ1-2; tentative D call: TRBD1 (5 bases). Germline assignment: CDR1 LGHDT and CDR2 YNNKEL (reference sequence). The V end lost 4 bases, the J end lost 4 bases, and 10 bases lay between the germline ends. CDR3 length: 13 residues. The CDR3 nucleotides read TGTGCCAGCAGCCCCGACAGCGCCTATGGCTACACCTTC. This gives the protein CASSPDSAYGYTF.

The chain links TRBV7-6 to TRBJ1-4; no firm D call. The V gene's germline CDR1 is SGHVS and CDR2 FNYEAQ. This CDR3 region has 15 residues. V was pared by 2 bases and J by 0 bases, with 7 bases between. CDR3 bases: TGTGCCAGCAGCTTAAATAGGGCAACTAATGAAAAACTGTTTTTT. This encodes CASSLNRATNEKLFF.

V and J are TRBV9 and TRBJ1-1; D call uncertain. Trimming stripped 3 bases from V and 1 base from J, with 10 bases between. This CDR3 is 14 amino acids long. Germline V gives CDR1 SGDLS, CDR2 YYNGEE. CDR3 protein: CASSEGRRNTEAFF. The CDR3 DNA follows: TGTGCCAGCAGCGAAGGACGGAGGAACACTGAAGCTTTCTTT.

The chain is built from TRBV14 and TRBJ1-2; D ambiguous. Trimming removed 0 bases from V and 7 bases from J, with 3 bases in between. CDR3 length equals 11 residues. CDR1 is SGHDN, CDR2 FVKESK, per germline. CDR3 in DNA: TGTGCCAGCAGCCAAGATAGTGGCTACACCTTC. Its translation: CASSQDSGYTF.

The V gene is TRBV5-6, the J gene TRBJ2-7; D remains ambiguous. The CDR3 totals 12 residues. The V gene's germline CDR1 is SGHDT and CDR2 YYEEEE. V was pared by 4 bases and J by 8 bases, with 13 bases between. This chain's CDR3 is CASSPSGVKQYF. The CDR3 DNA sequence: TGTGCCAGCAGCCCTAGTGGTGTCAAGCAGTACTTC.

The chain uses TRBV28 and TRBJ2-7; no clear D gene. Looked up from germline, CDR1 is MDHEN and CDR2 is SYDVKM. The V and J ends lost 4 bases and 1 base respectively, with 8 bases between them. The CDR3 covers 13 residues. Here the CDR3 reads CASSWVGSYEQYF. The CDR3 DNA reads TGTGCCAGCAGTTGGGTGGGGTCCTACGAGCAGTACTTC.

The chain is built from TRBV28 and TRBJ1-1; D not certain. V lost 5 bases and J lost 3, with 4 bases in between. The CDR3 is 11 amino acids. The V gene's germline CDR1 is MDHEN and CDR2 SYDVKM. This chain's CDR3 is CASSLDTEAFF. CDR3 bases: TGTGCCAGCAGTCTGGACACTGAAGCTTTCTTT.

The chain recombines TRBV10-3 with TRBJ2-3; D gene ambiguous. The germline gives CDR1 ENHRY, CDR2 SYGVKD. Trimming took 0 bases from V and 0 from J, leaving 7 bases between them. The CDR3 consists of 15 residues. This CDR3 reads CAISESPTSTDTQYF. Here the CDR3 DNA reads TGTGCCATCAGTGAGTCGCCGACTAGCACAGATACGCAGTATTTT.